A single T cell receptor (beta chain) is shown here with its context. The target antigen is unknown. Trimming removed 1 base from V and 6 bases from J, with 14 bases in between. Germline V CDR1 and CDR2: SGHVS, FNYEAQ. The CDR3 sequence is 15 residues long. This record comes from a study of shared clonotypes between healthy human individuals. General study points: Naive CD4 clonotypes were shared across a handful of donors at 5% to 6%. Clonotypes which were not shared had lower generation probabilities than clonotypes that all four donors shared.

Libraries were prepared by immunoSEQ multiplex PCR; TCRdb keeps only in-frame clonotypes and omits some of them. The sample yields hundreds of thousands of clones, over 70% seen once. The TCR comes from a man younger than 45 in good health. The sample consisted of memory CD4+ T cells sorted from blood. Subset reported: CD45RA-negative fraction. This chain connects TRBV7-6 to TRBJ2-3, with a weak D call TRBD1 (6 bases). The CDR3 DNA follows: TGTGCCAGCAGCTTAGAGTCTGGGGGCGGGGATACGCAGTATTTT. This translates into CASSLESGGGDTQYF.